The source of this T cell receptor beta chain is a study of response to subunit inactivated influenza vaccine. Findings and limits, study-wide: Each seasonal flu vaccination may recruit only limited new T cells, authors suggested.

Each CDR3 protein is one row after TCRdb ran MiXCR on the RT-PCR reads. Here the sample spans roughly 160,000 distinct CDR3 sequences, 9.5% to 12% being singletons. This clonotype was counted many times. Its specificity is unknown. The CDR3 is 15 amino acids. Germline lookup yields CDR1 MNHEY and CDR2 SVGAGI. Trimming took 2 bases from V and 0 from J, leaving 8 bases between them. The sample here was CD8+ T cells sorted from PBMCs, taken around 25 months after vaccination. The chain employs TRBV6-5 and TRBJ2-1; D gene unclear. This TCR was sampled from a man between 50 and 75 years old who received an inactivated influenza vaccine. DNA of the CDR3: TGTGCCAGCAGTTACGGGATTAGCTCCTACAATGAGCAGTTCTTC. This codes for CASSYGISSYNEQFF.